The subject of this entry is one T cell receptor (beta chain). The sample holds a few counts of this clone. The specificity of this receptor is unknown. One base away there is no much larger clone; base qualities are not given. This sample was included in a study of blood T cell repertoires in COVID-19 (dated by TCRdb to between 2020 and 2021). Background on the whole study: Collaborator samples came from the United States, Italy and Spain and covered acute and convalescent phases of COVID-19. The material from the prospective study consisted of cDNA or gDNA derived from T cells, B-cell-depleted T cells, or PBMCs. The dataset comprised deeply sampled blood TCRbeta repertoires from subjects exposed to, actively infected with, or recovered from COVID-19. The repertoires were released in a freely available public database intended as a resource for research on the immune response to SARS-CoV-2. The samples were drawn from two sources: the first 160 participants of the ongoing ImmuneRACE study, and fewer than 1,500 subjects contributed by 6 global collaborators. A de-identified subject ID, COVID-19 status, age in years and sex were almost always included in the sample metadata. HLA class I and class II types, where available, came from metadata supplied by the sample provider rather than from assay-based typing.

The CDR3 spans 15 residues, from the cysteine through the phenylalanine. The CDR3 DNA has 45 bases and is translated from base 1. At the junction V is shortened by 2 bases and J by 5 bases; bases outside the gene matches: 6. The germline V gene encodes CDR1 SEHNR and CDR2 FQNEAQ (reference sequence). The immunoSEQ Assay, a bias-controlled multiplex PCR, was used to amplify TCRbeta CDR3 regions from genomic DNA. The paper's data handling went like this. Within the assay, amplification of reference gene primers was used to estimate how many nucleated cells each sample contained. To quantify the absolute abundance of each unique TCRbeta CDR3 rearrangement, sequence reads were collapsed and filtered. For each sample, productive Simpson clonality was calculated as the square root of Simpson's diversity index across productive rearrangements. TCRdb took this table from immuneACCESS and kept in-frame rearrangements with V and J called. Such tables lack part of the clones; where checked against another copy, unresolved V genes explain under half of the gap, and the rest is unexplained. V and J calls and clone size are copied from that table; D and trimming were computed from the DNA. In all, the sample holds about 36,000 clones, and about three quarters of those were seen once. The ten largest clones capture 2% of the sample.

Results and caveats for the whole study, not just this receptor: The quantity of clinical and demographic metadata differed by source and by participant and was supplied without curation.

The collaborating institutions used their own protocols to collect whole blood in K2EDTA tubes. For TCRbeta analysis, collaborators shipped samples as frozen whole blood, isolated PBMCs, or DNA extracted from either of those sample types. The origin of this receptor is a man in his 60s with active COVID-19. In this chain, TRBV7-9 is recombined with TRBJ1-1, with 9 central nucleotides matching TRBD1. Sequencing was done on a sample of peripheral blood. CDR3 loop: CASSLTRTGDTEAFF. At the DNA level, the sequence is TGTGCCAGCAGCTTAACCAGGACAGGGGATACTGAAGCTTTCTTT.